The 12 T cell receptor beta chains given below trace back to one sample, sequenced in a study of shared clonotypes between healthy human individuals. Repertoires were generated with immunoSEQ multiplex PCR, while TCRdb's copy carries only in-frame clones and drops some. The sample has about 2 million clones, just under 95% seen once. CD45RO negativity and positive selection for CCR7 defined naive CD8 cells, a population that excluded terminally differentiated effector memory CD45RA+ cells. The sequenced material came from naive CD8+ T cells sorted from blood. The receptor set was obtained from a man between 18 and 35 years old in good health.

The chain employs TRBV28 and TRBJ2-7; no reliable D call. The V end lost 3 bases, the J end lost 5 bases, and 5 bases lay between the germline ends. In germline, CDR1 is MDHEN, CDR2 SYDVKM. This CDR3 has 11 amino acids. The CDR3 reads CASSFYHEQYF. As DNA, the CDR3 is TGTGCCAGCAGTTTTTACCACGAGCAGTACTTC. The whole variable domain, filled in from reference TRBV28 and TRBJ2-7, reads DVKVTQSSRYLVKRTGEKVFLECVQDMDHENMFWYRQDPGLGLRLIYFSYDVKMKEKGDIPEGYSVSREKKERFSLILESASTNQTSMYLCASSFYHEQYFGPGTRLTVT.

This sequence joins TRBV10-3 and TRBJ2-3; 7 bases are shared with TRBD2. Germline values: CDR1 ENHRY, CDR2 SYGVKD. CDR3 size: 16 residues. Losses at the gene ends were 3 bases for V and 2 bases for J; bases not matched to a gene: 8. The CDR3 loop reads CAISDSGAGYTDTQYF. DNA for the CDR3: TGTGCCATCAGTGATTCGGGAGCGGGATACACAGATACGCAGTATTTT.

As to this clone: This sample includes further DNA sequences coding for the same CDR3. V and J are TRBV5-6 and TRBJ2-1, with 13 bases matching TRBD2. Germline CDR1 and CDR2: SGHDT and YYEEEE. The CDR3 spans 16 residues. The V gene end was trimmed by 2 bases and the J gene end by 4 bases; junction bases not matched to a gene: 3. The CDR3: CASSFGLAGVYNEQFF. The CDR3 region has the DNA TGTGCCAGCAGCTTCGGACTAGCGGGAGTGTACAATGAGCAGTTCTTC.

V gene TRBV6-1 combines with J gene TRBJ1-5; no definite D call. Deletions cut 3 bases from V and 3 bases from J, with 15 bases between. Germline V gives CDR1 MNHNS, CDR2 SASEGT. The CDR3 totals 16 residues. The CDR3 DNA sequence: TGTGCCAGCAGTGATCAAGGACGACTCCCCAATCAGCCCCAGCATTTT. This encodes CASSDQGRLPNQPQHF.

This clone has a count of ten or more. This rearrangement joins TRBV30 to TRBJ1-5, with a weak D call TRBD1 (5 bases). The CDR3 has 14 amino acids. Trimming took 0 bases from V and 2 from J, leaving 8 bases between them. The V gene's germline CDR1 is GTSNPN and CDR2 SVGIG (reference sequence). The CDR3 sequence: CAWSVWGGNQPQHF. The CDR3 DNA reads as TGTGCCTGGAGTGTATGGGGGGGCAATCAGCCCCAGCATTTT. Based on the CDR3 plus reference TRBV30 and TRBJ1-5, the full variable domain is SQTIHQWPATLVQPVGSPLSLECTVEGTSNPNLYWYRQAAGRGLQLLFYSVGIGQISSEVPQNLSASRPQDRQFILSSKKLLLSDSGFYLCAWSVWGGNQPQHFGDGTRLSIL.

V gene TRBV5-1 combines with J gene TRBJ2-7; D unresolved. Trimming removed 4 bases from V and 3 bases from J, with 5 bases in between. CDR1 SGHRS and CDR2 YFSETQ come from the germline V gene. The length of the CDR3 is 11 residues. The DNA for the CDR3 is TGCGCCAGCAGCGACCTCTACGAGCAGTACTTC. Its translation is CASSDLYEQYF. Drawing the rest from reference TRBV5-1 and TRBJ2-7, the complete variable domain is KAGVTQTPRYLIKTRGQQVTLSCSPISGHRSVSWYQQTPGQGLQFLFEYFSETQRNKGNFPGRFSGRQFSNSRSEMNVSTLELGDSALYLCASSDLYEQYFGPGTRLTVT.

The chain links TRBV19 to TRBJ1-2; 7 nucleotides match TRBD1. V dropped 5 bases and J dropped 4; count of bases not matched to a gene: 4. The CDR3 extends over 13 amino acids. The V gene's germline CDR1 is LNHDA and CDR2 SQIVND (reference sequence). CDR3 protein: CASSATGSYGYTF. The DNA for the CDR3 is TGTGCCAGTAGTGCGACAGGGAGCTATGGCTACACCTTC.

This rearrangement joins TRBV29-1 to TRBJ2-2; D unclear. The V gene's germline CDR1 is SQVTM and CDR2 ANQGSEA. V shed 3 bases and J shed 6 bases, with 8 bases lying between them. This CDR3 contains 12 residues. CDR3 sequence reads: CSVDSTAGELFF. In DNA form, the CDR3 reads TGCAGCGTTGATTCTACAGCCGGGGAGCTGTTTTTT.

The chain employs TRBV29-1 and TRBJ2-7, with 10 nucleotides matching TRBD1. Germline assignment: CDR1 SQVTM and CDR2 ANQGSEA. The CDR3 sequence is 13 residues long. The ends lost 7 bases at V and 9 bases at J; junction bases unmatched: 12. Here the CDR3 reads CSAVTGGQGLQYF. CDR3 DNA sequence: TGCAGCGCCGTGACAGGGGGCCAGGGGTTGCAGTACTTC.

The rearrangement uses TRBV25-1 and TRBJ2-7; the D gene could be TRBD1 or TRBD2 (5 bases each). Trimming removed 5 bases at V and 1 base at J, with 9 bases between. Germline V gene lookup returns CDR1 MGHDK and CDR2 SYGVNS. CDR3 length: 13 amino acids. The CDR3 sequence: CASSTGASYEQYF. The CDR3 DNA reads as TGTGCCAGCAGTACCGGGGCATCCTACGAGCAGTACTTC.

The rearrangement joins TRBV7-2 to TRBJ2-1; 11 bases line up with TRBD2. The V and J ends lost 1 base and 3 bases, in that order; junction bases with no gene match: 2. The CDR3 extends over 16 amino acids. The V gene's germline CDR1 is SGHTA and CDR2 FQGNSA. CDR3 loop: CASSLETSGIYNEQFF. The CDR3 DNA reads as TGTGCCAGCAGCTTAGAGACTAGCGGGATCTACAATGAGCAGTTCTTC.

The chain links TRBV4-3 to TRBJ2-7; weak D call: TRBD1 (6 bases). Germline assignment: CDR1 LGHNA and CDR2 YSLEER. Trimming took 2 bases from V and 9 from J, leaving 14 bases between them. The CDR3 spans 13 residues. The CDR3 is CASSQLQGIVQYF. CDR3 nucleotide sequence: TGCGCCAGCAGCCAACTCCAGGGGATTGTGCAGTACTTC.